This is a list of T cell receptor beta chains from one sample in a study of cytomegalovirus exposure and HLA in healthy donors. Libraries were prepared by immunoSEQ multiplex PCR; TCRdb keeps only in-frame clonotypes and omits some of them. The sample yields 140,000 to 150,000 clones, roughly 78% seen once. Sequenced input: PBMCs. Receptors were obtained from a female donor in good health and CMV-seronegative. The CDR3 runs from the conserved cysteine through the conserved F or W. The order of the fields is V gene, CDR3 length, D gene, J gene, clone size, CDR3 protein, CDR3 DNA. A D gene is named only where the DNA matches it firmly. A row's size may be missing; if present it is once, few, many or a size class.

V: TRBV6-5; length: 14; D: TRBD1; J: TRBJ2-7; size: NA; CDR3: CASSSTGGSYEQYF; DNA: TGTGCCAGCAGTTCGACAGGGGGCTCCTACGAGCAGTACTTC
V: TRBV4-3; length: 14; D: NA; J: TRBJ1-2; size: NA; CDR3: CASSQAGQNYGYTF; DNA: TGCGCCAGCAGCCAAGCCGGACAGAACTACGGCTACACCTTC
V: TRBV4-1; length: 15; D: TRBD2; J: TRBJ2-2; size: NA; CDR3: CASSQARLAVGELFF; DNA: TGCGCCAGCAGCCAAGCCCGGCTAGCGGTCGGGGAGCTGTTTTTT
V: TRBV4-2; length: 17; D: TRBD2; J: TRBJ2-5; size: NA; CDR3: CASSQGTSGGIQETQYF; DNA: TGTGCCAGCAGCCAAGGGACTAGCGGGGGGATACAAGAGACCCAGTACTTC
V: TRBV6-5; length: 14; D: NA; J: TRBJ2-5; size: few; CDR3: CASSWGLGEGTQYF; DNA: TGTGCCAGCAGTTGGGGCCTGGGCGAAGGGACCCAGTACTTC
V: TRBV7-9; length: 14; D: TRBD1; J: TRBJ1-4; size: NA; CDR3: CSSRGTGGHEKLFF; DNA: TGTTCCAGCAGGGGGACAGGGGGGCATGAAAAACTGTTTTTT
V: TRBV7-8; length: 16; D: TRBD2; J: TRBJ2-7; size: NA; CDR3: CASSLVRGGLFNEQYF; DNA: TGTGCCAGCAGCTTAGTGCGGGGGGGCCTTTTTAACGAGCAGTACTTC
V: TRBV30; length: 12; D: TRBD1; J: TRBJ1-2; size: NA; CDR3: CAWSHRGWGYTF; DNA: TGTGCCTGGAGCCACAGGGGATGGGGCTACACCTTC
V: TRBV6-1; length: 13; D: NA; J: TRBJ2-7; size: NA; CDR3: CASSGRVPYEQYF; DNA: TGTGCCAGCAGTGGCAGGGTCCCGTACGAGCAGTACTTC
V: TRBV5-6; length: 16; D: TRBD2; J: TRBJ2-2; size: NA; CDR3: CASSLEGGRRTGELFF; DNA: TGTGCCAGCAGCTTGGAGGGCGGGAGAAGAACCGGGGAGCTGTTTTTT
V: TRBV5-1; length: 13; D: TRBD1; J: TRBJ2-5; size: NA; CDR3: CASRPGTGETQYF; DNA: TGCGCCAGCAGACCCGGGACAGGAGAGACCCAGTACTTC
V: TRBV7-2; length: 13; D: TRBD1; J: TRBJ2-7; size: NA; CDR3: CASSSWDSYEQYF; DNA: TGTGCCAGCAGCTCCTGGGACAGCTACGAGCAGTACTTC
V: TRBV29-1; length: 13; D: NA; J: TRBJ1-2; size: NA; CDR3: CSVRSGGSYGYTF; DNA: TGCAGCGTTCGGTCCGGAGGTAGCTATGGCTACACCTTC
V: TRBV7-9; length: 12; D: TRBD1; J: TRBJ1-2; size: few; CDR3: CASTKEQGPYTF; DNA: TGTGCCAGCACCAAAGAACAGGGGCCGTACACCTTC
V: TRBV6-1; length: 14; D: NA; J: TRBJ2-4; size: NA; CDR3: CASSVQVVRNIQYF; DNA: TGTGCCAGCAGTGTTCAGGTGGTGAGAAACATTCAGTACTTC
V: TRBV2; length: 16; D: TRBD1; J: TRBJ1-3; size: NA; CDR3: CASSEGQGAIGNTIYF; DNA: TGTGCCAGCAGTGAAGGACAGGGGGCGATTGGAAACACCATATATTTT
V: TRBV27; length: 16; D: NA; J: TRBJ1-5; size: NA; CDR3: CASSLSSGTPNQPQHF; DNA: TGTGCCAGCAGTTTATCGTCCGGGACACCAAATCAGCCCCAGCATTTT
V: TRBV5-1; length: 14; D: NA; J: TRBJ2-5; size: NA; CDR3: CASSPGHGPLTQYF; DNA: TGCGCCAGCAGCCCAGGACACGGCCCCCTAACCCAGTACTTC
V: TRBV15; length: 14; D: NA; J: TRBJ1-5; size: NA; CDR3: CATSRDGQHQPQHF; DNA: TGTGCCACCAGCAGAGATGGGCAGCATCAGCCCCAGCATTTT
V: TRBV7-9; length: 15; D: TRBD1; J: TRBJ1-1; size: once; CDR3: CASSLGQGFPTEAFF; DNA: TGTGCCAGCAGCCTGGGACAGGGTTTTCCCACTGAAGCTTTCTTT
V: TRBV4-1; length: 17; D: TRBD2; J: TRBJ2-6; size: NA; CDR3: CASSHLRDYSGANVLTF; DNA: TGCGCCAGCAGCCACCTGAGGGACTACTCCGGGGCCAACGTCCTGACTTTC
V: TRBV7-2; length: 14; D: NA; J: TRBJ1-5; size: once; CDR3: CASSLAGGDQPQHF; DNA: TGTGCCAGCAGCTTAGCCGGGGGGGATCAGCCCCAGCATTTT
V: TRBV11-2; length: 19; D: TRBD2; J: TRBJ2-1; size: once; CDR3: CASSSWLRLAGGLNNEQFF; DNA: TGTGCCAGCAGCTCGTGGTTGAGACTAGCGGGAGGTCTCAACAATGAGCAGTTCTTC
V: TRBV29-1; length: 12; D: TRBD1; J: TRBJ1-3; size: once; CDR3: CSVTGAGNTIYF; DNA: TGCAGCGTTACAGGGGCCGGAAACACCATATATTTT